The T cell receptor beta chain described here comes from a study of radiation and T cells in renal cell carcinoma (dated by TCRdb to the early 2020s). Study-wide context: In total, some 50 samples underwent TCR beta sequencing: about 25 tumors plus 27 peripheral blood samples. Across all 53 samples, 4,016,671 unique CDR3 nucleotide sequences encoding 2,658,974 unique CDR3 amino acid sequences were identified. Summary of the overall study and its limitations: The single-armed trial design could not address effects of radiation dose or scheduling on the TCR repertoire. Intratumoral heterogeneity went uncaptured because the only tumor material available was small regions of about 1 g. Compared with control tumors, irradiated tumors had a greater number of dominant CDR3 motifs, and those motifs took up a bigger portion of the repertoire. Compared with controls, irradiated tumors had higher TCR clonality, as the top 100 clonotypes made up an average of around 50% of the repertoire, versus roughly 40% in nephrectomy-only tumors.

TCR beta libraries were generated from genomic DNA with the immunoSEQ kit, following the manufacturer's recommendations. To prepare the libraries, a first multiplex PCR with proprietary primers was run, followed by a second PCR that added unique barcodes, and a bead cleanup was done after each round. A positive control reaction and a negative control reaction, both provided in the kit, were run with every batch of samples. The final libraries were assessed on an Agilent 4200 TapeStation D1000 ScreenTape, pooled by volume, and quantified by qPCR. Sequencing was performed on an Illumina NextSeq500 using a MidOutput 150-cycle cartridge, with 156 Read1 cycles, 15 Index1 cycles, and the kit custom primers. The pooled library was loaded at 0.95 to 1 pM with roughly 20% PhiX control spiked in. As for how the authors treated the data: The vendor-processed data were analyzed in R, and a clonotype was defined as all T cells that share the same CDR3 nucleotide sequence. For clone abundance analyses, frequencies were normalized to the 10,000 most abundant clones per sample. Before analysis, public T cell clones were removed, and these numbered fewer than five per sample on average. Dominant motif analysis used ImmunoMap with the PAM10 matrix, gap penalty 30 and homology threshold 0.3; motifs with cumulative frequency at least 0.01 counted as dominant. This immuneACCESS table, as held by TCRdb, lists in-frame sequences with V and J called but not all clones. Of the missing ones, under half trace to an unresolved V gene in checked studies; the others have no known cause. V and J calls and clone size are copied from that table; D and trimming were computed from the DNA. In this sample the table shows some 25,000 clones, 58% of which occur a single time. The ten largest clones represent less than 25% of the sample.

According to the study, the label for this sample's time point signals: tumor resected at nephrectomy. What the treatment or condition label conveys for this sample: treatment-naive control, cytoreductive nephrectomy. For controls, tumors were taken from treatment-naive renal cell carcinoma patients who had cytoreductive nephrectomy with no radiation beforehand. Every patient had renal cell carcinoma of clear cell pathology. The control tumors used for TCR sequencing were from several females and roughly ten males, were resected between the early 2010s and the mid-2010s, and had a median patient age of about 62 years (range 40 to 82). The tumors were dissociated mechanically, digested with collagenase/hyaluronidase at 37 degrees C, processed in gentleMACS C tubes, and kept in liquid nitrogen. Genomic DNA for TCR sequencing was prepared using the QIAamp DNA Blood Mini Kit (Qiagen). The analyses included only samples that passed all quality control checks.

From the cysteine up to the phenylalanine, the CDR3 has a length of 16 residues. Only the CDR3 DNA is retained, 48 bases long and in frame from the first base. V trim: 4 bases; J trim: 8 bases; unmatched bases: 14. The germline V gene provides CDR1 SGHRS and CDR2 YFSETQ. Regarding this clone: The antigen it recognizes is unknown. The record has no base qualities; no much larger clone is one base away.

Source: tumor tissue, taken from a patient whose treatment was nephrectomy without radiotherapy. This chain joins TRBV5-1 to TRBJ1-2, and 10 junctional nucleotides match TRBD1. This clonotype was sampled from a middle-aged man with renal cell carcinoma. The CDR3 region: CASSPKGQGTLNGYTF. The DNA sequence follows: TGCGCCAGCAGCCCGAAGGGACAGGGGACCCTAAACGGCTACACCTTC.